What follows are 28 T cell receptor beta chains derived from one specimen sequenced in a study of cytomegalovirus exposure and HLA in healthy donors. It was with 60 Vbeta and 13 Jbeta primers that the PCR ran. Clones were sequenced by immunoSEQ multiplex PCR, and TCRdb holds only the in-frame ones, with some missing. The sample lists some 240,000 clones, roughly 80% occurring once. Sequencing was performed on PBMCs. The receptors shown here come from a male donor in good health and CMV-seronegative.

This chain joins TRBV7-2 and TRBJ2-1; TRBD2 aligns across 9 bases. Germline CDR1 reads SGHTA; CDR2 reads FQGNSA. The CDR3 covers 16 residues. V lost 5 bases, J lost 6 bases, and 11 bases stayed unmatched. CDR3 amino acids: CASSTRGLAIPNEQFF. In DNA, the CDR3 is TGTGCCAGCAGCACAAGAGGACTAGCGATCCCCAATGAGCAGTTCTTC. Full variable domain (rest looked up from reference TRBV7-2 and TRBJ2-1): GAGVSQSPSNKVTEKGKDVELRCDPISGHTALYWYRQSLGQGLEFLIYFQGNSAPDKSGLPSDRFSAERTGGSVSTLTIQRTQQEDSAVYLCASSTRGLAIPNEQFFGPGTRLTVL.

The chain joins TRBV7-9 to TRBJ2-2, with a weak D call TRBD1 (5 bases). This CDR3 is built from 14 residues. V was trimmed by 2 bases and J by 7 bases, leaving 11 bases between them. Germline V gene sequence: CDR1 SEHNR, CDR2 FQNEAQ (reference sequence). CDR3 sequence (DNA): TGTGCCAGCAGCTTACAGGGATATGGCGGGGAGCTGTTTTTT. The encoded protein is CASSLQGYGGELFF.

This rearrangement joins TRBV27 to TRBJ2-7; 9 bases agree with TRBD2. CDR3 length equals 18 residues. In germline, CDR1 is MNHEY, CDR2 SMNVEV (reference sequence). The J segment lost 3 bases and the V segment lost 3 bases, leaving 15 bases of the junction unmatched. Here the CDR3 reads CASSFMSSGNERGYEQYF. The CDR3 DNA reads as TGTGCCAGCAGTTTTATGTCTAGCGGGAATGAAAGGGGCTACGAGCAGTACTTC.

In this sample, this clone turned up once. This sequence joins TRBV7-6 and TRBJ2-1; a weak D match, TRBD2 (6 bases). The V gene's germline CDR1 is SGHVS and CDR2 FNYEAQ. There are 14 residues in the CDR3. The ends were cut back, 2 bases at V and 10 bases at J, with 15 bases in the middle. CDR3 DNA: TGTGCCAGCAGCTTAAGGGTTACTAGCACAGAGCAGTTCTTC. It codes for CASSLRVTSTEQFF.

The CDR3: CASSAGVDQPQHF. The CDR3 region has the DNA TGTGCCAGCAGCGCGGGCGTCGATCAGCCCCAGCATTTT. The rearrangement uses TRBV11-2 and TRBJ1-5; D ambiguous. Germline CDR1 SGHAT, CDR2 FQNNGV. The CDR3 is 13 amino acids. V shed 5 bases and J shed 5 bases, with 10 bases lying between them.

This rearrangement joins TRBV27 to TRBJ2-7, with 10 bases fitting TRBD1. CDR1 is MNHEY and CDR2 is SMNVEV in the germline V gene (reference sequence). V was clipped by 1 base and J by 3 bases; unmatched bases: 3. The CDR3 extends over 15 amino acids. CDR3 nucleotide sequence: TGTGCCAGCAGTTTATTAGGGACAGGGGACTACGAGCAGTACTTC. Its protein product is CASSLLGTGDYEQYF.

This sequence joins TRBV6-1 and TRBJ1-1; D might be TRBD1 (6 bases). The CDR3 is 14 amino acids. Germline V gene lookup returns CDR1 MNHNS and CDR2 SASEGT. V was trimmed by 8 bases and J by 1 base, leaving 14 bases between them. The CDR3: CASLQGDRNTEAFF. In DNA, the CDR3 is TGTGCCAGCCTACAGGGAGATAGGAACACTGAAGCTTTCTTT.

This CDR3 is CASSQTGLIYGYTF. CDR3 DNA sequence: TGCGCCAGCAGTCAAACGGGACTTATCTATGGCTACACCTTC. V and J are TRBV4-1 and TRBJ1-2; the D gene is possibly TRBD1 (5 bases). The CDR3 extends over 14 amino acids. The germline V gene encodes CDR1 MGHRA and CDR2 YSYEKL. V was pared by 6 bases and J by 4 bases, with 15 bases between.

The rearrangement links TRBV28 to TRBJ1-2; 10 positions agree with TRBD1. V was pared by 10 bases and J by 8 bases, with 19 bases of the junction left unmatched. This CDR3 is 16 amino acids long. Per the germline V gene, CDR1 is MDHEN and CDR2 is SYDVKM. DNA of the CDR3: TGTGCCACCCTAAAGACAGGGGGCCCCCTCTCTCGGGGCTACACCTTC. This gives the protein CATLKTGGPLSRGYTF.

The chain joins TRBV5-1 to TRBJ1-2, with unresolved D. CDR1 is SGHRS and CDR2 is YFSETQ in the germline V gene. The CDR3 covers 13 residues. Trimming left V 0 bases short and J 8 bases short, with 11 bases between. The chain's CDR3 is CASSLELSYGYTF. The CDR3 DNA reads TGCGCCAGCAGCTTGGAGTTGTCCTACGGCTACACCTTC. Full variable domain (remainder filled in from reference TRBV5-1 and TRBJ1-2): KAGVTQTPRYLIKTRGQQVTLSCSPISGHRSVSWYQQTPGQGLQFLFEYFSETQRNKGNFPGRFSGRQFSNSRSEMNVSTLELGDSALYLCASSLELSYGYTFGSGTRLTVV.

The table lists this clone with a few counts. J is TRBJ2-5 and V is TRBV27; maybe TRBD2 (5 bases). Germline lookup yields CDR1 MNHEY and CDR2 SMNVEV (reference sequence). The V and J ends lost 5 bases and 5 bases respectively, with 12 bases between them. The CDR3 consists of 13 residues. This CDR3 reads CASSGFSGETQYF. The CDR3 DNA follows: TGTGCCAGCAGTGGCTTCTCGGGGGAGACCCAGTACTTC.

This chain connects TRBV5-4 to TRBJ1-6; D perhaps matches TRBD1 (5 bases). This CDR3 comprises 16 residues. V lost 6 bases and J 5 bases, leaving 18 bases between the germline ends. Germline loops: CDR1 SGHNT, CDR2 YYREEE (reference sequence). The CDR3 nucleotides are TGTGCCAGCACCTGGGGGGAGGGGTTGAATAATTCACCCCTCCACTTT. Protein: CASTWGEGLNNSPLHF.

The chain has TRBV7-6 and TRBJ2-1; D is perhaps TRBD1 (5 bases). Germline CDR1 SGHVS, CDR2 FNYEAQ. Trimming left V 2 bases short and J 8 bases short, with 13 bases between. This CDR3 has 14 residues. Here the CDR3 DNA reads TGTGCCAGCAGCTTAAGGGGTCAGGGCGATGAGCAGTTCTTC. Its translation: CASSLRGQGDEQFF.

This clone was found a few times. This chain joins TRBV6-6 and TRBJ2-7; 9 bases are shared with TRBD2. Trimming removed 6 bases from V and 3 bases from J; junction bases left unmatched: 3. The CDR3 has 13 amino acids. From germline, CDR1 is MNHNY and CDR2 SVGAGI (reference sequence). The CDR3 region has the DNA TGTGCCAGCAGCTTAGCGGGAGACTACGAGCAGTACTTC. Translation gives CASSLAGDYEQYF.

The gene calls are TRBV11-3 and TRBJ2-7; 11 nucleotides line up with TRBD2. The CDR3 is made up of 14 amino acids. The germline V gene encodes CDR1 SGHNT and CDR2 YENEEA. The V gene end was trimmed by 5 bases and the J gene end by 6 bases; junction bases not matched to a gene: 6. The CDR3: CASSADLAGGEQYF. The CDR3 DNA reads TGTGCCAGCAGCGCCGATCTAGCGGGAGGCGAGCAGTACTTC.

V and J are TRBV10-3 and TRBJ1-2, with no clear D. This CDR3 comprises 12 residues. Germline CDR1 is ENHRY and CDR2 is SYGVKD. V shed 4 bases and J shed 4 bases, with 7 bases lying between them. The chain's CDR3 is CAISVEGYGYTF. As DNA, the CDR3 is TGTGCCATCAGTGTAGAGGGCTATGGCTACACCTTC.

This chain uses TRBV7-2 with TRBJ1-3; perhaps TRBD1 as D (5 bases). This CDR3 contains 16 residues. CDR1 is SGHTA and CDR2 is FQGNSA in the germline V gene. V was trimmed by 1 base and J by 0 bases, leaving 10 bases between them. CDR3 region: CASSLDAGPSGNTIYF. DNA of the CDR3: TGTGCCAGCAGCTTAGACGCGGGGCCCTCTGGAAACACCATATATTTT.

Of note for this clone: The sample contains more than one DNA sequence encoding this CDR3. The chain combines TRBV5-1 with TRBJ1-4; no clear D. Trimming stripped 4 bases from V and 8 bases from J, with 12 bases between. The CDR3 sequence is 13 residues long. The V gene's germline CDR1 is SGHRS and CDR2 YFSETQ. The CDR3, as DNA: TGCGCCAGCAGCCCTCTGGGCCGCGAAAAACTGTTTTTT. This gives the protein CASSPLGREKLFF.

The chain uses TRBV19 and TRBJ1-1, with D hard to call. Trimming removed 2 bases at V and 11 bases at J, with 15 bases between. From germline, CDR1 is LNHDA and CDR2 SQIVND (reference sequence). This CDR3 comprises 13 residues. The CDR3 region is CASSIFGSFMAFF. The CDR3 region has the DNA TGTGCCAGTAGTATATTCGGGTCTTTTATGGCTTTCTTT.

The chain carries TRBV7-8 and TRBJ2-7; 9 bases are shared with TRBD1. Germline values: CDR1 SGHVS, CDR2 FQNEAQ. The CDR3 has 15 residues. With V trimmed by 2 bases and J by 2 bases, 4 bases remained unmatched. CDR3 residues: CASSLPGQGPYEQYF. CDR3 in DNA: TGTGCCAGCAGCTTACCGGGACAGGGCCCCTACGAGCAGTACTTC.

The rearrangement uses TRBV2 and TRBJ1-1, with D unresolved. Germline V lookup: CDR1 SNHLY, CDR2 FYNNEI. The CDR3 extends over 12 amino acids. The germline V and J ends were trimmed by 6 bases and 5 bases, with 10 bases remaining between them. The CDR3 bases are TGTGCCAGCAGCAGACAAAGAACTGAAGCTTTCTTT. It yields the protein CASSRQRTEAFF.

This clone came up a few times. The chain links TRBV10-1 to TRBJ2-7; D remains ambiguous. The CDR3 is made up of 13 amino acids. Germline CDR1 and CDR2: WNHNN and SYGVQD (reference sequence). V was cut by 10 bases and J by 9 bases, with 22 bases left in between. CDR3 DNA sequence: TGCGCCACCACGACTTACCCTCGCCATCGGCAGTACTTC. Translated: CATTTYPRHRQYF.

The chain employs TRBV6-1 and TRBJ2-1; TRBD2 matches 9 bases. CDR1 is MNHNS, CDR2 SASEGT, per germline. With V trimmed by 8 bases and J by 5 bases, 10 bases remained unmatched. The CDR3 extends over 15 amino acids. The CDR3 nucleotides are TGTGCCAGCGGGAGAATCATAGCGGGAGACAATGAGCAGTTCTTC. This sequence encodes CASGRIIAGDNEQFF.

The V gene is TRBV10-3, the J gene TRBJ2-1; TRBD1 might be the D (5 bases). Deletions cut 10 bases from V and 4 bases from J, with 14 bases between. The germline CDR1 and CDR2 sequences are ENHRY and SYGVKD. The CDR3 length is 13 residues. The CDR3 here is CATQGREYNEQFF. The CDR3 nucleotides are TGTGCCACCCAAGGCAGGGAATACAATGAGCAGTTCTTC.

The CDR3 region is CASSGQGPNYGYTF. Written as DNA, the CDR3 is TGTGCCAGCAGTGGACAGGGGCCGAACTATGGCTACACCTTC. The rearrangement links TRBV2 to TRBJ1-2, with 8 bases fitting TRBD1. V shed 4 bases and J 2 bases; nucleotides not matched to a gene: 3. The CDR3 length is 14 residues. CDR1 is SNHLY and CDR2 is FYNNEI in the germline V gene.

The rearrangement joins TRBV6-6 to TRBJ1-2; D perhaps matches TRBD1 (6 bases). The CDR3 covers 14 residues. The V gene's germline CDR1 is MNHNY and CDR2 SVGAGI (reference sequence). V lost 2 bases and J 4 bases, leaving 11 bases between the germline ends. The CDR3 loop reads CASSYPTGAYGYTF. The CDR3 DNA is TGTGCCAGCAGTTACCCGACAGGAGCCTATGGCTACACCTTC.

This clone occurred a few times. This chain joins TRBV10-2 and TRBJ1-1; a possible D gene is TRBD1 (5 bases). With 5 bases removed from V and 0 bases from J, the gap between germline ends came to 13 bases. The CDR3 is 15 amino acids. Germline V gives CDR1 WSHSY, CDR2 SAAADI. CDR3 nucleotide sequence: TGCGCCAGCAGTAGGGCCCAGGGCCTGAACACTGAAGCTTTCTTT. Translation: CASSRAQGLNTEAFF.

CDR3 in DNA: TGTGCCAGCAGCGTCTGGGACAGGGTTAACTATGGCTACACCTTC. Translated: CASSVWDRVNYGYTF. J is TRBJ1-2 and V is TRBV9; 9 bases are shared with TRBD1. J gave up 1 base and V 2 bases, and 3 bases lay outside the gene matches. Germline CDR1 reads SGDLS; CDR2 reads YYNGEE. The CDR3 has 15 amino acids.